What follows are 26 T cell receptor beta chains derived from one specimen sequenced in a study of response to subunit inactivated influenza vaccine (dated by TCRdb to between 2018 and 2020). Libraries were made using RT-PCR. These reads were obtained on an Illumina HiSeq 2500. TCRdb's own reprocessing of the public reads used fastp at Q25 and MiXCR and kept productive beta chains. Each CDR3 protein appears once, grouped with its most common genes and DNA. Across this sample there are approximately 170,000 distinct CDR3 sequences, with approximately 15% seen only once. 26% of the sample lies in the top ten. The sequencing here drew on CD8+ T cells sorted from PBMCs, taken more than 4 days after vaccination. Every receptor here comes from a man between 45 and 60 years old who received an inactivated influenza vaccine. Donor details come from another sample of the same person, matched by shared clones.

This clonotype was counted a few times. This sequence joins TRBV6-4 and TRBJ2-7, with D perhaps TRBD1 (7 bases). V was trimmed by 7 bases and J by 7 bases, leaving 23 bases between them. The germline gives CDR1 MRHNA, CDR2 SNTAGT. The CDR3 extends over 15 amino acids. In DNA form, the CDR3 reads TGTGCCAGCAATTGGAGCTCGAGGTCAGGGGGGGAGCAGTACTTC. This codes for CASNWSSRSGGEQYF.

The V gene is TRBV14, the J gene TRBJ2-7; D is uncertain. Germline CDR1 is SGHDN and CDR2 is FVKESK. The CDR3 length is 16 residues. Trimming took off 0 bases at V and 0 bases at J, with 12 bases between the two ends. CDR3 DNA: TGTGCCAGCAGCCAAGAGCGGTACATCAGCTCCTACGAGCAGTACTTC. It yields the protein CASSQERYISSYEQYF.

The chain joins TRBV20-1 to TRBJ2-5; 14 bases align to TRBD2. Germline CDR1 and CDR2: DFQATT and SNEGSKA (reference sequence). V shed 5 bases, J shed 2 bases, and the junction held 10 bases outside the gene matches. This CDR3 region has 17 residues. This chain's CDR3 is CSAGTGTSGSYQETQYF. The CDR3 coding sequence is TGCAGTGCTGGAACCGGGACTAGCGGGAGTTATCAAGAGACCCAGTACTTC.

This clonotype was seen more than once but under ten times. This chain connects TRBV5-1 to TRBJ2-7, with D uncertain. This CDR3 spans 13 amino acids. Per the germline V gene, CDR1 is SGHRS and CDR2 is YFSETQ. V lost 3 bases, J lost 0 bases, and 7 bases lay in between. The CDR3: CASSSDDSYEQYF. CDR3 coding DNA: TGCGCCAGCAGCTCGGACGACTCCTACGAGCAGTACTTC.

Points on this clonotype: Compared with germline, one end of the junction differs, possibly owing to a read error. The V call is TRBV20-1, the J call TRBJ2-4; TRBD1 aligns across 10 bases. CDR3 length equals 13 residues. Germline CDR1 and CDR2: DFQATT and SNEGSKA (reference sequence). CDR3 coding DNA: TGCAGTGCCGCAAGACAACTCGGACAGGGGGAGGTCTTC. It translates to CSAARQLGQGEVF.

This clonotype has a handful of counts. The CDR3 spells CASSQGHLMNTEAFF. The CDR3 DNA is TGTGCCAGCAGCCAGGGACACCTTATGAACACTGAAGCTTTCTTT. The chain is built from TRBV4-2 and TRBJ1-1, with a weak D call TRBD1 (6 bases). Germline CDR1 is LGHNA and CDR2 is YNFKEQ. V shed 3 bases and J shed 0 bases, with 11 bases lying between them. The CDR3 covers 15 residues.

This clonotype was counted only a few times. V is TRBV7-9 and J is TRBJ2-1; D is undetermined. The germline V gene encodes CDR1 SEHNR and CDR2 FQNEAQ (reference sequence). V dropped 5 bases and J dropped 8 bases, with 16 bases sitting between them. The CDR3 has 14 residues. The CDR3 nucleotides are TGTGCCAGCAGCCGAGTACAAATCGCGGATGAGCAGTTCTTC. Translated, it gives CASSRVQIADEQFF.

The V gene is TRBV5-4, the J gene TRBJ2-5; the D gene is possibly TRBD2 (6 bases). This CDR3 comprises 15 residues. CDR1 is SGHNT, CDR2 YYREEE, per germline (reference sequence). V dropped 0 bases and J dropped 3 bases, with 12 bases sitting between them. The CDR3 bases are TGTGCCAGCAGCTTGGAGTGGGGGGTAGAAGAGACCCAGTACTTC. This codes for CASSLEWGVEETQYF.

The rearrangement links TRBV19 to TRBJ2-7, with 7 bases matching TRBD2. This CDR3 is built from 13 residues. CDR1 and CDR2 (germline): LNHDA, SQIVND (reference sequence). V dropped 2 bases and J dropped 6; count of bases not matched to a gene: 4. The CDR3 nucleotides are TGTGCCAGTAGTATATCACCGGGGGGCGAGCAGTACTTC. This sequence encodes CASSISPGGEQYF.

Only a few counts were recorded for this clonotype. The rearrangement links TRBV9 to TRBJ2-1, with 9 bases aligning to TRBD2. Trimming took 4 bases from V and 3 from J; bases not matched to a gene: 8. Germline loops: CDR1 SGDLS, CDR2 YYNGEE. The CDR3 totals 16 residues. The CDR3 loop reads CASSPSGRTHYNEQFF. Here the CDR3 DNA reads TGTGCCAGCAGCCCCAGCGGGAGGACCCACTACAATGAGCAGTTCTTC.

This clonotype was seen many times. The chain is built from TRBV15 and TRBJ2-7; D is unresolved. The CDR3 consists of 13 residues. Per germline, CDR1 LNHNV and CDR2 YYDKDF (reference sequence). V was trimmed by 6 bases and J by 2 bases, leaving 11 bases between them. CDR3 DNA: TGTGCCACCAGTAGACCCCCAACCTACGAGCAGTACTTC. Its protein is CATSRPPTYEQYF. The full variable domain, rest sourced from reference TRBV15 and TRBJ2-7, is DAMVIQNPRYQVTQFGKPVTLSCSQTLNHNVMYWYQQKSSQAPKLLFHYYDKDFNNEADTPDNFQSRRPNTSFCFLDIRSPGLGDTAMYLCATSRPPTYEQYFGPGTRLTVT.

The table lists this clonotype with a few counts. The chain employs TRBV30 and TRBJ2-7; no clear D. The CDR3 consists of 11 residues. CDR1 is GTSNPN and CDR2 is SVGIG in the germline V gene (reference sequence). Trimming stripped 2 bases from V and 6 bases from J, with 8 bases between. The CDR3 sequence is CAWSYEREQYF. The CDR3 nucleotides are TGTGCCTGGAGTTATGAACGCGAGCAGTACTTC.

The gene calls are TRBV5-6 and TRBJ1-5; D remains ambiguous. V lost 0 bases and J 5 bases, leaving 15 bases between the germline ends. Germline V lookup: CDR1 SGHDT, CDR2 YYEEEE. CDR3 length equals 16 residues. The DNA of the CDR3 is TGTGCCAGCAGCTTGGAAGGCAGTCTCCGAGATCAGCCCCAGCATTTT. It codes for CASSLEGSLRDQPQHF.

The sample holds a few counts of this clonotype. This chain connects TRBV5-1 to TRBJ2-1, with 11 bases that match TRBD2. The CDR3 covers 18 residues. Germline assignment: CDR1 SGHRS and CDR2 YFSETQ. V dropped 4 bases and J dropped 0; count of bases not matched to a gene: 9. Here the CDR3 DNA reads TGCGCCAGCAGCAACCCGGGACTAGCGGCCATCTCCTACAATGAGCAGTTCTTC. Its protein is CASSNPGLAAISYNEQFF.

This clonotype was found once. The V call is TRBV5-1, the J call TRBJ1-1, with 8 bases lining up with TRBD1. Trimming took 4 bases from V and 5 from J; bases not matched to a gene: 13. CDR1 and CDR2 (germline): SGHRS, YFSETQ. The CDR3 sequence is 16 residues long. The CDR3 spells CASSQTDRELETEAFF. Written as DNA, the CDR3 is TGCGCCAGCAGCCAAACGGACAGGGAGTTAGAAACTGAAGCTTTCTTT. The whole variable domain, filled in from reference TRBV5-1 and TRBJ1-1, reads KAGVTQTPRYLIKTRGQQVTLSCSPISGHRSVSWYQQTPGQGLQFLFEYFSETQRNKGNFPGRFSGRQFSNSRSEMNVSTLELGDSALYLCASSQTDRELETEAFFGQGTRLTVV.

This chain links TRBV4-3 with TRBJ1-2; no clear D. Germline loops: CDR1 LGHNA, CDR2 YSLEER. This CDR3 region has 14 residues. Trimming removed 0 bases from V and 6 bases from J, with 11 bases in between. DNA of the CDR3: TGCGCCAGCAGCCAAGATTCAGGATTTAATGGCTACACCTTC. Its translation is CASSQDSGFNGYTF.

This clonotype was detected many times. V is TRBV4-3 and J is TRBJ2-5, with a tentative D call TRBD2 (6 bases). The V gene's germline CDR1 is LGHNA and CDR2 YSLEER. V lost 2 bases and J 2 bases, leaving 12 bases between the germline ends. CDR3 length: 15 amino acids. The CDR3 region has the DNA TGCGCCAGCAGCCAAATGTTAGCGGTACAAGAGACCCAGTACTTC. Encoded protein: CASSQMLAVQETQYF.

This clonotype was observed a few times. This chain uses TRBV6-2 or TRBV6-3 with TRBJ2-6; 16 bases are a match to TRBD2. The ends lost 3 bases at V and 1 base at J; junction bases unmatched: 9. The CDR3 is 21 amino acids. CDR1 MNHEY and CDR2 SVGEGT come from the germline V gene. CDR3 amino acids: CASSYGTSGGASESGANVLTF. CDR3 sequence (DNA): TGTGCCAGCAGTTATGGGACTAGCGGGGGGGCAAGCGAGTCTGGGGCCAACGTCCTGACTTTC.

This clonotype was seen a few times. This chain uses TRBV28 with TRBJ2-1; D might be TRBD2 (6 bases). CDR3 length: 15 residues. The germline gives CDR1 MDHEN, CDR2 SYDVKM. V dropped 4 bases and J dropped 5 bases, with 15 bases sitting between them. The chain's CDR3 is CASSSLRRGDNEQFF. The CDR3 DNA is TGTGCCAGCAGTTCCCTGCGGAGGGGAGACAATGAGCAGTTCTTC.

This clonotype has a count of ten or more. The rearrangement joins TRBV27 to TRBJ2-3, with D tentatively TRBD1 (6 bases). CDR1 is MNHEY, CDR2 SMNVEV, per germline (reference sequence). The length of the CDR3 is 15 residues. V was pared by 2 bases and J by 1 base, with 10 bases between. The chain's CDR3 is CASSLPGHGTDTQYF. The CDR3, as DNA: TGTGCCAGCAGTTTACCGGGACACGGCACAGATACGCAGTATTTT.

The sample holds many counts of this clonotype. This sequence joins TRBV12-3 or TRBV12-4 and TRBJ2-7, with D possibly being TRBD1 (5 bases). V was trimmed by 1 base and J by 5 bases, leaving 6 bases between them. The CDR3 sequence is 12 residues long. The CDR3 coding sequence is TGTGCCAGCAGTTTAGAAGGGGACGAGCAGTACTTC. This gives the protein CASSLEGDEQYF.

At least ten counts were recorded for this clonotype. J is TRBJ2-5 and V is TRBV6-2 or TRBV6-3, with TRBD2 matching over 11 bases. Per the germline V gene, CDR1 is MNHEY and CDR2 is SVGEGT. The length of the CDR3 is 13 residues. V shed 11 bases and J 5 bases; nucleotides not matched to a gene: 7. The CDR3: CAGGLAAEETQYF. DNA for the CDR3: TGTGCCGGGGGACTAGCGGCTGAGGAGACCCAGTACTTC.

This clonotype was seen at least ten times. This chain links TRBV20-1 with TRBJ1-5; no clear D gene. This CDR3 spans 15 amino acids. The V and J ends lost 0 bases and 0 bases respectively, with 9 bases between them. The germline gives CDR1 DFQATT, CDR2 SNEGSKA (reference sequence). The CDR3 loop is CSARDMSHSNQPQHF. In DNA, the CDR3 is TGCAGTGCTAGAGATATGAGCCATAGCAATCAGCCCCAGCATTTT.

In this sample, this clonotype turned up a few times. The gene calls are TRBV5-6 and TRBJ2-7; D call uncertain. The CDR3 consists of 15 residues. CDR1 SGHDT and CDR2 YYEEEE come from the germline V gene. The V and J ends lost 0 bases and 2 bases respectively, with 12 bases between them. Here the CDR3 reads CASSLAVIGAYEQYF. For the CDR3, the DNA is TGTGCCAGCAGCTTGGCCGTCATAGGTGCCTACGAGCAGTACTTC.

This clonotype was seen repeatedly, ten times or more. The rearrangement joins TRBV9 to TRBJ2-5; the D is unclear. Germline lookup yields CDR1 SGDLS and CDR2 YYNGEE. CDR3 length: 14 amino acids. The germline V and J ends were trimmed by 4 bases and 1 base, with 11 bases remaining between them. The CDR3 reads CASSPNWGQETQYF. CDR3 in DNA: TGTGCCAGCAGCCCGAATTGGGGCCAAGAGACCCAGTACTTC.

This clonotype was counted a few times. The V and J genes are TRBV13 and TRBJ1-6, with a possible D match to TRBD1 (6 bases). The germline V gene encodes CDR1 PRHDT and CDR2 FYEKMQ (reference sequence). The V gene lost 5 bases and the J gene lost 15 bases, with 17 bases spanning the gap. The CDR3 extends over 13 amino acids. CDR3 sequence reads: CASSPSYRESLHF. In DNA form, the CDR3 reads TGTGCCAGCAGCCCGAGTTACAGGGAAAGCCTCCACTTT. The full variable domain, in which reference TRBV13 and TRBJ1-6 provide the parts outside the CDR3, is AAGVIQSPRHLIKEKRETATLKCYPIPRHDTVYWYQQGPGQDPQFLISFYEKMQSDKGSIPDRFSAQQFSDYHSELNMSSLELGDSALYFCASSPSYRESLHFGNGTRLTVT.